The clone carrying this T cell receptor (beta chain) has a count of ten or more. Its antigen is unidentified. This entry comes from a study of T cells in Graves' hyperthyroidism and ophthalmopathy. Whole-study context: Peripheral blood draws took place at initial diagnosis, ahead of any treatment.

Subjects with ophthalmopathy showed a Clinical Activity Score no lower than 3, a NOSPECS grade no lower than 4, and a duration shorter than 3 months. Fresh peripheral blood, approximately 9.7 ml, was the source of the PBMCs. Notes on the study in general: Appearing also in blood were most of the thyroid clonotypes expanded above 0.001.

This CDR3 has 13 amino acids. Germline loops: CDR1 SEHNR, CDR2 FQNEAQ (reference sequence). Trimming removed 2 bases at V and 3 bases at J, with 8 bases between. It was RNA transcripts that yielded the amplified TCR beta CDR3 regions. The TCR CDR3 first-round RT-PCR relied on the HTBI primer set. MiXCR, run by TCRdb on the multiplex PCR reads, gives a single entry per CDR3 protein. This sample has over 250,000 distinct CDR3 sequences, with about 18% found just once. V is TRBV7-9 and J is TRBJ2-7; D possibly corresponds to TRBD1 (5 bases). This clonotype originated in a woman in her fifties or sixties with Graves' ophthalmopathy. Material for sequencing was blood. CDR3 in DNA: TGTGCCAGCAGCTTATCTCAGGGCTACGAGCAGTACTTC. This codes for CASSLSQGYEQYF.